One sample yielded the 15 T cell receptor beta chains listed below, sequenced in a study of T cell responses to AZD1222 COVID-19 vaccine. TCRdb's copy holds only in-frame clones and misses some; the assay was immunoSEQ multiplex PCR. The sample yields about 130,000 clones, around 86% seen once. The sequences come from peripheral blood, collected on day 0 of AZD1222 vaccination. The receptors were sampled from an adult in good health.

The chain links TRBV6-5 to TRBJ2-1; tentatively, D is TRBD2 (6 bases). V lost 7 bases, J lost 4 bases, and 17 bases lay in between. Germline V CDR1 and CDR2: MNHEY, SVGAGI. The CDR3 has 15 residues. In DNA, the CDR3 is TGTGCCAGCACCATGAGGGGACTTACTTACAATGAGCAGTTCTTC. This codes for CASTMRGLTYNEQFF.

The gene calls are TRBV10-3 and TRBJ1-5, with D uncertain. Trimming removed 7 bases at V and 7 bases at J, with 17 bases between. The CDR3 has 14 amino acids. Germline lookup yields CDR1 ENHRY and CDR2 SYGVKD. CDR3 region: CAINSDWVEQPQHF. DNA for the CDR3: TGTGCCATCAATAGCGATTGGGTTGAACAGCCCCAGCATTTT.

This clone was recorded many times. The rearrangement joins TRBV4-3 to TRBJ1-5, with D maybe TRBD1 (5 bases). CDR3 length: 14 amino acids. Trimming pared 1 base from V and 4 bases from J, leaving 8 bases between. Germline CDR1 is LGHNA and CDR2 is YSLEER. The CDR3 spells CASSQGQHNQPQHF. CDR3 sequence (DNA): TGCGCCAGCAGCCAAGGACAGCATAATCAGCCCCAGCATTTT.

This chain uses TRBV10-3 with TRBJ1-3; D unresolved. This CDR3 has 12 amino acids. Germline CDR1 is ENHRY and CDR2 is SYGVKD. Trimming stripped 6 bases from V and 0 bases from J, with 3 bases between. CDR3 nucleotides: TGTGCCATCAGGCACTCTGGAAACACCATATATTTT. Its translation is CAIRHSGNTIYF.

The rearrangement links TRBV2 to TRBJ1-2; the D gene is possibly TRBD1 (5 bases). Germline assignment: CDR1 SNHLY and CDR2 FYNNEI. V was pared by 4 bases and J by 8 bases, with 14 bases between. There are 13 residues in the CDR3. The CDR3 region is CASSGQGGGGYTF. CDR3 bases: TGTGCCAGCAGTGGGCAGGGAGGAGGAGGCTACACCTTC.

The chain couples TRBV19 to TRBJ1-2; no reliable D call. V lost 2 bases and J 1 base, leaving 5 bases between the germline ends. Germline V gene lookup returns CDR1 LNHDA and CDR2 SQIVND (reference sequence). This CDR3 has 13 amino acids. Written as DNA, the CDR3 is TGTGCCAGTAGTATATACAGTAACTATGGCTACACCTTC. Translating it yields CASSIYSNYGYTF.

V usage is TRBV27 and J usage is TRBJ1-4; 9 bases agree with TRBD1. Trimming took 5 bases from V and 5 from J; bases not matched to a gene: 6. The CDR3 has 15 residues. Germline V gives CDR1 MNHEY, CDR2 SMNVEV (reference sequence). The chain's CDR3 is CASSPWDRENEKLFF. The DNA for the CDR3 is TGTGCCAGCAGTCCCTGGGACAGGGAAAATGAAAAACTGTTTTTT.

This rearrangement joins TRBV19 to TRBJ1-5; 9 positions agree with TRBD1. The CDR3 contains 14 residues. The J segment lost 6 bases and the V segment lost 7 bases, leaving 7 bases of the junction unmatched. Germline-derived CDR1 and CDR2 are LNHDA and SQIVND (reference sequence). CDR3 sequence (DNA): TGTGCCAGTACAAAAGACAGGGGGTTTCAGCCCCAGCATTTT. Protein product: CASTKDRGFQPQHF.

The rearrangement joins TRBV6-2 or TRBV6-3 to TRBJ2-2; no clear D. The CDR3 spans 13 residues. Germline values: CDR1 MNHEY, CDR2 SVGEGT. The germline V and J ends were trimmed by 6 bases and 8 bases, with 13 bases remaining between them. Written as DNA, the CDR3 is TGTGCCAGCAGCCTCAGACCACGAGGGGAGCTGTTTTTT. It codes for CASSLRPRGELFF.

This sequence joins TRBV7-2 and TRBJ1-3; D is unresolved. CDR1 and CDR2 from the germline V gene are SGHTA and FQGNSA. CDR3 length: 17 amino acids. V gave up 1 base and J gave up 0 bases, with 13 bases separating them. Here the CDR3 reads CASSLVGATYSGNTIYF. CDR3 DNA sequence: TGTGCCAGCAGCTTAGTTGGAGCGACTTACTCTGGAAACACCATATATTTT.

This clone has just one count. CDR3 in DNA: TGCGCCAGCAGTGAGTCCCCGAACACTGAAGCTTTCTTT. Amino acid sequence: CASSESPNTEAFF. The rearrangement uses TRBV10-2 and TRBJ1-1, with D unresolved. The germline V and J ends were trimmed by 0 bases and 1 base, with 3 bases remaining between them. The length of the CDR3 is 13 residues. Germline-derived CDR1 and CDR2 are WSHSY and SAAADI.

This chain joins TRBV5-1 and TRBJ1-1, with D possibly matching TRBD1 (6 bases). CDR3 size: 14 residues. V lost 9 bases and J lost 4, with 19 bases in between. CDR1 is SGHRS, CDR2 YFSETQ, per germline. CDR3 nucleotide sequence: TGCGCCACCGCCGAGGAGGGGGTAGGCACTGAAGCTTTCTTT. Its protein is CATAEEGVGTEAFF.

The CDR3 reads CASSEYRANYGYTF. DNA of the CDR3: TGTGCCAGCAGCGAGTACAGAGCGAACTATGGCTACACCTTC. The gene calls are TRBV7-2 and TRBJ1-2, with D unclear. This CDR3 has 14 amino acids. Trimming took off 5 bases at V and 2 bases at J, with 12 bases between the two ends. Germline CDR1 is SGHTA and CDR2 is FQGNSA.

J is TRBJ2-1 and V is TRBV19; TRBD2 aligns across 7 bases. Germline V lookup: CDR1 LNHDA, CDR2 SQIVND (reference sequence). The CDR3 covers 13 residues. Trimming removed 7 bases from V and 6 bases from J; junction bases left unmatched: 6. CDR3 region: CASTGGYGNEQFF. Here the CDR3 DNA reads TGTGCCAGTACGGGGGGATACGGCAATGAGCAGTTCTTC.

This chain's CDR3 is CASGIGRNQETQYF. In DNA form, the CDR3 reads TGTGCTAGTGGTATAGGACGGAACCAAGAGACCCAGTACTTC. The chain joins TRBV12-5 to TRBJ2-5; D unclear. The CDR3 runs to 14 residues. V shed 5 bases and J shed 0 bases, with 10 bases lying between them. Germline values: CDR1 LGHNT, CDR2 FRNRAP.